The clone carrying this T cell receptor beta chain was detected only a few times. Germline CDR1 reads LGHNA; CDR2 reads YSLEER. The CDR3 contains 20 residues. Between the trimmed V and J ends, which lost 5 bases and 0 bases, there was a span of 26 bases. The sample comes from a study of identical twins. A single record per CDR3 protein comes from TCRdb applying MiXCR to the 5' RACE reads. Of more than 600,000 distinct CDR3 sequences listed, 15% to 20% are singletons. The data also belong to a second study, concerning T cells expressing NK-cell markers. Per that paper: Researchers report these clonotypes also headed the CD3+CD56-NKG2C+ fraction in a few donors.

The chain employs TRBV4-3 and TRBJ2-1; D might be TRBD2 (6 bases). This TCR was recovered from a woman under 30 in good health. Sequencing used PBMCs. The CDR3 region is CASSYNVRVAAYYSYNEQFF. The CDR3 nucleotides read TGCGCCAGCAGCTACAACGTGAGGGTAGCGGCATACTACTCCTACAATGAGCAGTTCTTC.